A selection of T cell receptor beta chains follows, all from one sample in a study of blood T cells in healthy people across ages. TCRdb processed the 5' RACE reads anew with MiXCR; each CDR3 protein has one entry. The repertoire consists of over 750,000 distinct CDR3 sequences, with approximately 25% occurring once and the leading ten covering 8% to 10%. The same sample was also used in a study of T cells of mothers and their children.

Sequences were obtained from blood. The receptors shown here come from a boy aged 10-17 years in good health. The CDR3 runs from the conserved cysteine through the conserved F or W. The D gene is left open where the match is weak. Rows give clone size only sometimes, using once, few, many, or a class for an expanded clone.

D: TRBD2; size: NA; J: TRBJ2-1; V: TRBV3-1; DNA: TGTGCCAGCAGCCAAGATTGGCTAGCGGGGCGCTCTACGGGGAATGAGCAGTTCTTC; CDR3: CASSQDWLAGRSTGNEQFF
D: NA; size: NA; J: TRBJ2-5; V: TRBV12-3/TRBV12-4; DNA: TGTGCCAGCAGGCCCGGAACAGGGGAGACCCAGTACTTC; CDR3: CASRPGTGETQYF
D: NA; size: few; J: TRBJ2-1; V: TRBV6-2/TRBV6-3; DNA: TGTGCCAGCAGTTGGACTCGCGGCACCTACAATGAGCAGTTCTTC; CDR3: CASSWTRGTYNEQFF
D: NA; size: NA; J: TRBJ1-1; V: TRBV7-8; DNA: TGTGCCAGCAGCTTATTTTGGGGGGATCTGTTT; CDR3: CASSLFWGDLF
D: NA; size: few; J: TRBJ2-7; V: TRBV5-4; DNA: TGTGCCAGCAGCTTGGAACCCGACAGCCCCTACGAGCAGTACTTC; CDR3: CASSLEPDSPYEQYF
D: NA; size: few; J: TRBJ2-5; V: TRBV6-2/TRBV6-3; DNA: TGTGCCAGCAACCTAGGGGGTTACCAAGAGACCCAGTACTTC; CDR3: CASNLGGYQETQYF
D: NA; size: NA; J: TRBJ2-5; V: TRBV5-1; DNA: TGCGCCAACAGCTTGCTTCTAGCACGGGAAGAGACCCAGTACTTC; CDR3: CANSLLLAREETQYF
D: NA; size: few; J: TRBJ1-6; V: TRBV7-9; DNA: TGTGCCAGCAGCTTAGTCGGCCAGGGTGGGTCACCCCTCCACTTT; CDR3: CASSLVGQGGSPLHF
D: TRBD1; size: NA; J: TRBJ2-7; V: TRBV6-1; DNA: TGTGCCAGCAGTACAGGGGGAGTCTCCTACGAGCAGTACTTC; CDR3: CASSTGGVSYEQYF
D: NA; size: NA; J: TRBJ1-4; V: TRBV10-3; DNA: TGTGCCATCAGTGAGCGGGGGGAGCCTAATGAAAAACTGTTTTTT; CDR3: CAISERGEPNEKLFF
D: TRBD1; size: NA; J: TRBJ2-3; V: TRBV19; DNA: TGTGCCAGTAGGCGACAGGGATCAGATACGCAGTATTTT; CDR3: CASRRQGSDTQYF
D: NA; size: few; J: TRBJ1-2; V: TRBV5-6; DNA: TGTGCCAGCAGCTTTATCGAAGACAGCCCCTGGGGCTACACCTTC; CDR3: CASSFIEDSPWGYTF
D: NA; size: NA; J: TRBJ2-7; V: TRBV6-2/TRBV6-3; DNA: TGTGCCAGCACCGGGGGAAGTCTTAGGCAGTACTTC; CDR3: CASTGGSLRQYF
D: TRBD2; size: many; J: TRBJ2-1; V: TRBV20-1; DNA: TGCAGTGCTGGGGGACTAGCGGGGTCGAGCTCCTACAATGAGCAGTTCTTC; CDR3: CSAGGLAGSSSYNEQFF
D: NA; size: NA; J: TRBJ1-3; V: TRBV18; DNA: TGTGCCAGCTCATCCTGGACTGGTGGAAACACCATATATTTT; CDR3: CASSSWTGGNTIYF
D: NA; size: NA; J: TRBJ2-3; V: TRBV4-3; DNA: TGCGCCAGCAGCCAAGAAGAGCGGCCCACAGATACGCAGTATTTT; CDR3: CASSQEERPTDTQYF
D: NA; size: few; J: TRBJ2-4; V: TRBV4-3; DNA: TGCGCCAGCAGCCAAGAAGGGGTAGGGAGAGCCCTAGCCAAAAACATTCAGTACTTC; CDR3: CASSQEGVGRALAKNIQYF
D: NA; size: many; J: TRBJ1-4; V: TRBV27; DNA: TGTGCCAGCAGTCCCCTAGGTGAAAAACTGTTTTTT; CDR3: CASSPLGEKLFF
D: NA; size: few; J: TRBJ1-3; V: TRBV18; DNA: TGTGCCAGCTCATCATCAGGGAGGGACACCATATATTTT; CDR3: CASSSSGRDTIYF
D: NA; size: few; J: TRBJ2-5; V: TRBV29-1; DNA: TGCAGCGTTCTGAGTTGGGTTATGTGGGAGGTTCAAGAGACCCAGTACTTC; CDR3: CSVLSWVMWEVQETQYF
D: TRBD2; size: NA; J: TRBJ2-1; V: TRBV7-8; DNA: TGTGCCAGCAGCTCCAAACTAGCGGGGGGGGATGAGCAGTTCTTC; CDR3: CASSSKLAGGDEQFF
D: NA; size: few; J: TRBJ2-1; V: TRBV6-6; DNA: TGTGCCAGCAGTTATTCACCCCTGGATGAGCAGTTCTTC; CDR3: CASSYSPLDEQFF
D: NA; size: NA; J: TRBJ2-7; V: TRBV2; DNA: TGTGCCAGCACCGGGACAAGCTCCTACGAGCAGTACTTC; CDR3: CASTGTSSYEQYF
D: NA; size: NA; J: TRBJ2-5; V: TRBV29-1; DNA: TGCAGCGTTCCAGGGCCATCATCTGTCGAGGAGACCCAGTACTTC; CDR3: CSVPGPSSVEETQYF
D: NA; size: few; J: TRBJ2-6; V: TRBV3-1; DNA: TGTGCCAGCAGCCCCCTTATGAGTCCTGGGGCCAACGTCCTGACTTTC; CDR3: CASSPLMSPGANVLTF
D: NA; size: NA; J: TRBJ1-2; V: TRBV7-9; DNA: TGTGCCAGCAGCTCGTCAGGTTCGAGGGCCATCTATGGCTACACCTTC; CDR3: CASSSSGSRAIYGYTF
D: NA; size: few; J: TRBJ2-3; V: TRBV4-3; DNA: TGCGCCAGCAGCCAAGATACAGCCCCCGGGGCAGATACGCAGTATTTT; CDR3: CASSQDTAPGADTQYF
D: TRBD2; size: few; J: TRBJ2-5; V: TRBV4-3; DNA: TGCGCCAGCAGCCAAGATCTCGGTCCTAGCGGGGGGGCAGAGACCCAGTACTTC; CDR3: CASSQDLGPSGGAETQYF
D: NA; size: NA; J: TRBJ2-5; V: TRBV4-1; DNA: NA; CDR3: CASSQVAGGSRYF
D: NA; size: few; J: TRBJ2-5; V: TRBV7-6; DNA: TGTGCCAGCAGCTTACGGGACTTCCAAGAGACCCAGTACTTC; CDR3: CASSLRDFQETQYF
D: NA; size: NA; J: TRBJ2-7; V: TRBV10-3; DNA: TGTGCCATCAGTGATGCAGGGGCCTACGAGCAGTACTTC; CDR3: CAISDAGAYEQYF
D: NA; size: NA; J: TRBJ2-5; V: TRBV12-3/TRBV12-4; DNA: TGTGCCAGCAGTTTAGGGGACCATAGCCAAGAGACCCAGTACTTC; CDR3: CASSLGDHSQETQYF
D: NA; size: few; J: TRBJ2-2; V: TRBV19; DNA: TGTGCCAGTAGTATAGCAGGGGACGCCGGGGAGCTGTTTTTT; CDR3: CASSIAGDAGELFF
D: NA; size: many; J: TRBJ1-2; V: TRBV28; DNA: TGTGCCAGCCGCGCAGGGGCGGGGGGCTACACCTTC; CDR3: CASRAGAGGYTF
D: NA; size: NA; J: TRBJ2-2; V: TRBV3-1; DNA: TGTTCCAGCAGCCATCATCTGGAGAAGGCCGGGGAGCTGTTTTTT; CDR3: CSSSHHLEKAGELFF
D: TRBD1; size: few; J: TRBJ2-7; V: TRBV6-5; DNA: TGTGCCAGCAGTTTCCTCAGACAGGGCATAAACCTACCGTACGAGCAGTACTTC; CDR3: CASSFLRQGINLPYEQYF
D: NA; size: NA; J: TRBJ1-5; V: TRBV12-3/TRBV12-4; DNA: TGTGCCAGCAGCCCCACCCCGAGGGGCCCTAATCAGCCCCAGCATTTT; CDR3: CASSPTPRGPNQPQHF
D: NA; size: NA; J: TRBJ2-7; V: TRBV6-2/TRBV6-3; DNA: TGTGCCAGCAGTTATAGACCCATGGAACAGGGTGGTAACTACGACATTGACGAGCAGTACTTC; CDR3: CASSYRPMEQGGNYDIDEQYF
D: TRBD2; size: few; J: TRBJ2-1; V: TRBV18; DNA: TGTGCCAGCTCTCCGGGACTAGTCTCCTACAATGAGCAGTTCTTC; CDR3: CASSPGLVSYNEQFF
D: NA; size: NA; J: TRBJ2-5; V: TRBV10-3; DNA: TGTGCCATCAGTGCCTCGGGAGAAGAGACCCAGTACTTC; CDR3: CAISASGEETQYF
D: TRBD1; size: few; J: TRBJ2-1; V: TRBV5-1; DNA: TGCGCCAGCAGCCCGACAGGGTTACTTGAGCAGTTCTTC; CDR3: CASSPTGLLEQFF
D: TRBD1; size: few; J: TRBJ2-4; V: TRBV4-1; DNA: TGCGCCAGCAGCCCGTCGGGACAGGGCTACATTCAGTACTTC; CDR3: CASSPSGQGYIQYF
D: NA; size: few; J: TRBJ2-5; V: TRBV12-3/TRBV12-4; DNA: TGTGCCAGCAGCCGCTCAGCAGGTGGCCTTGGAGAGCAGTACTTC; CDR3: CASSRSAGGLGEQYF
D: NA; size: NA; J: TRBJ2-1; V: TRBV4-2; DNA: TGTGCCAGCAGTCAAGATGTAACGGGAAGGGGCAATGAGCAGTTCTTC; CDR3: CASSQDVTGRGNEQFF
D: NA; size: NA; J: TRBJ2-5; V: TRBV4-3; DNA: TGCGCCAGCAGCCAAGAGATCTCGCAAGAGACCCAGTACTTC; CDR3: CASSQEISQETQYF
D: NA; size: NA; J: TRBJ1-2; V: TRBV20-1; DNA: TGCAGTGCTAGCAGGGCGACAGGCGACTATGGCTACACCTTC; CDR3: CSASRATGDYGYTF
D: TRBD2; size: NA; J: TRBJ2-1; V: TRBV12-5; DNA: TGTGCTAGTGGTTTGGGTATGGTCTTCGGGGGGAGCTCCTACAATGAGCAGTTCTTC; CDR3: CASGLGMVFGGSSYNEQFF
D: NA; size: NA; J: TRBJ2-5; V: TRBV28; DNA: TGTGCCAGCAGTTTATTCGGTCAGGGTGAGACCCAGTACTTC; CDR3: CASSLFGQGETQYF
D: NA; size: few; J: TRBJ1-1; V: TRBV14; DNA: TGTGCCAGCGCGCCCCGAAACGGGGACACTGAAGCTTTCTTT; CDR3: CASAPRNGDTEAFF
D: NA; size: few; J: TRBJ1-1; V: TRBV5-1; DNA: TGCGCCAGCAGCTTGCTCACAGGGATGCCTGAAGCTTTCTTT; CDR3: CASSLLTGMPEAFF
D: NA; size: NA; J: TRBJ2-5; V: TRBV25-1; DNA: TGTGCCAGCAGTGAACTCAGCCCCCAGGCCCCGGGGCCGCAAGAGACCCAGTACTTC; CDR3: CASSELSPQAPGPQETQYF
D: NA; size: NA; J: TRBJ1-4; V: TRBV6-6; DNA: TGTGCCAGCACCGCGAGGACCGAGCCAAATGAAAAACTGTTTTTT; CDR3: CASTARTEPNEKLFF
D: NA; size: few; J: TRBJ2-7; V: TRBV7-2; DNA: TGTGCCAGCAGCTTAAGAATGGACACCGGCTACGAGCAGTACTTC; CDR3: CASSLRMDTGYEQYF
D: NA; size: NA; J: TRBJ2-1; V: TRBV28; DNA: TGTGCCAGCAGTTTACCATTCCGGGGACGTCTCGGGGGGCAGTTCTTC; CDR3: CASSLPFRGRLGGQFF
D: NA; size: NA; J: TRBJ1-2; V: TRBV7-2; DNA: TGTGCCAGCACCCAAGGGACATCCGGATTGGGCTACACCTTC; CDR3: CASTQGTSGLGYTF
D: TRBD1; size: few; J: TRBJ2-5; V: TRBV2; DNA: TGTGCCAGCAGTGAGGGGACAGGGGGAGAGACCCAGTACTTC; CDR3: CASSEGTGGETQYF
D: NA; size: NA; J: TRBJ2-7; V: TRBV28; DNA: TGTGCCAGCACCGGCGGGACAGAGAACTACGAGCAGTACTTC; CDR3: CASTGGTENYEQYF
D: NA; size: NA; J: TRBJ1-5; V: TRBV18; DNA: TGTGCCAGCTCACCAGTGGATAATAGCAATCAGCCCCAGCATTTT; CDR3: CASSPVDNSNQPQHF
D: NA; size: few; J: TRBJ1-1; V: TRBV6-6; DNA: TGTGCCAGCAGTTACAATTGGGGAAACACTGAAGCTTTCTTT; CDR3: CASSYNWGNTEAFF
D: NA; size: NA; J: TRBJ2-1; V: TRBV9; DNA: TGTGCCAGCAGCGTAGGTCCAGGGGTGGATGAGCAGTTCTTC; CDR3: CASSVGPGVDEQFF